The 26 T cell receptor beta chains presented below share a single source sample, sequenced in a study of regulatory T cells in long-lasting Graves disease (dated by TCRdb to the early 2020s). The sample's time point label, decoded: newly diagnosed GD, antithyroid drugs for less than 3 months. For both TCR sequencing and RNA sequencing, RNA was extracted from PBMCs using TRIzol. The library was made by multiplex PCR. This sample was sequenced with an Illumina HiSeq 4000. CDR3 regions were amplified by Arm-PCR with iRepertoire HTBI primers to construct TCR beta libraries. In TCRdb, the public reads were trimmed at Q25 with fastp and aligned with MiXCR, with productive beta chains retained. Records with the same CDR3 protein are collapsed into one entry carrying the most frequent genes and DNA. This sample holds a few hundred thousand distinct CDR3 sequences; around 16% were observed only once. 20% to 25% of the sample is held by the ten biggest clonotypes.

The sample was also reused in another study, on T cells in Graves' hyperthyroidism and ophthalmopathy.

This specimen consisted of peripheral blood mononuclear cells (PBMCs), obtained at new diagnosis, from a patient treated with antithyroid drugs. The source is a woman under 30 with Graves disease. Donor details come from another sample of the same person, matched by shared clones.

This clonotype was seen ten or more times. The chain combines TRBV11-3 with TRBJ2-2; weak D call: TRBD1 (5 bases). The CDR3 runs 17 residues. Trimming removed 0 bases from V and 0 bases from J, with 11 bases in between. CDR1 SGHNT and CDR2 YENEEA come from the germline V gene. CDR3 DNA sequence: TGTGCCAGCAGCTTAGACGTAGGGGTTTCGAACACCGGGGAGCTGTTTTTT. It codes for CASSLDVGVSNTGELFF.

This clonotype was observed many times. The chain is built from TRBV10-3 and TRBJ2-7, with TRBD1 matching 7 bases. CDR3 length equals 12 residues. CDR1 ENHRY and CDR2 SYGVKD come from the germline V gene. Trimming removed 6 bases from V and 4 bases from J; junction bases left unmatched: 3. The CDR3 spells CAISKQGYEQYF. The CDR3 nucleotides read TGTGCCATCAGCAAACAGGGGTACGAGCAGTACTTC.

Concerning this clonotype: A read error may be the cause here, since a much bigger clone is one base away. This chain connects TRBV5-5 to TRBJ2-2, with D possibly matching TRBD2 (5 bases). Germline V gene sequence: CDR1 SGHKS, CDR2 YYEKEE (reference sequence). The CDR3 has 16 residues. The CDR3 protein is CASSLSSGTNTGEPFF. CDR3 coding DNA: TGTGCCAGCAGCTTGTCGTCCGGAACTAACACCGGGGAGCCGTTTTTT. Full variable domain (rest looked up from reference TRBV5-5 and TRBJ2-2): DAGVTQSPTHLIKTRGQQVTLRCSPISGHKSVSWYQQVLGQGPQFIFQYYEKEERGRGNFPDRFSARQFPNYSSELNVNALLLGDSALYLCASSLSSGTNTGEPFFGEGSRLTVL.

In this sample, this clonotype turned up many times. The chain uses TRBV27 and TRBJ1-5; D unresolved. This CDR3 is built from 14 residues. The V end lost 0 bases, the J end lost 5 bases, and 8 bases lay between the germline ends. CDR1 and CDR2 from the germline V gene are MNHEY and SMNVEV (reference sequence). The CDR3 reads CASSLSSGYQPQHF. CDR3 sequence (DNA): TGTGCCAGCAGTTTATCGTCCGGTTATCAGCCCCAGCATTTT.

The chain recombines TRBV3-1 with TRBJ1-4; 7 nucleotides match TRBD1. Germline CDR1 reads LGHDT; CDR2 reads YNNKEL (reference sequence). The junction had 8 bases not matched to a gene; V was cut back by 5 bases and J by 8 bases. This CDR3 spans 14 amino acids. CDR3 nucleotides: TGTGCCAGCAGCACACAGGGGCTACGGGAAAAACTGTTTTTT. This translates into CASSTQGLREKLFF.

This clonotype was found many times. CDR3 region: CASRWGSEETQYF. In DNA, the CDR3 is TGTGCCAGCAGGTGGGGGTCGGAAGAGACCCAGTACTTC. V is TRBV6-1 and J is TRBJ2-5; D is possibly TRBD1 or TRBD2 (5 bases each). The CDR3 length is 13 residues. The germline V gene encodes CDR1 MNHNS and CDR2 SASEGT. V lost 6 bases to trimming and J lost 3 bases, with 11 bases between them.

This clonotype showed up many times. J is TRBJ2-5 and V is TRBV18; 10 bases match TRBD2. Germline V gene lookup returns CDR1 KGHSH and CDR2 LQKENI. Trimming took 6 bases from V and 4 from J; bases not matched to a gene: 8. The CDR3 consists of 15 residues. The CDR3 DNA reads as TGTGCCAGCTCGACCGGGACTAGCGCCTCAGAGACCCAGTACTTC. This encodes CASSTGTSASETQYF.

At least ten counts were recorded for this clonotype. This sequence joins TRBV28 and TRBJ1-1; D remains ambiguous. This CDR3 contains 14 residues. Germline CDR1 MDHEN, CDR2 SYDVKM. V was trimmed by 6 bases and J by 8 bases, leaving 19 bases between them. CDR3 sequence (DNA): TGTGCCAGCAGCTCACCTGAGGCCTGGAGCGAAGCTTTCTTT. Amino acids: CASSSPEAWSEAFF.

This clonotype was picked up a small number of times. The chain links TRBV27 to TRBJ2-3; D remains unclear. CDR3 length: 16 residues. The germline gives CDR1 MNHEY, CDR2 SMNVEV (reference sequence). V gave up 8 bases and J gave up 2 bases, with 20 bases separating them. The chain's CDR3 is CASPFFRRESTDTQYF. CDR3 nucleotides: TGTGCCAGCCCTTTCTTTCGTAGAGAGTCCACAGATACGCAGTATTTT.

This clonotype was seen repeatedly, ten times or more. The rearrangement uses TRBV11-2 and TRBJ2-2; possibly TRBD1 for D (5 bases). The CDR3 has 15 amino acids. V dropped 0 bases and J dropped 6 bases, with 11 bases sitting between them. From germline, CDR1 is SGHAT and CDR2 FQNNGV. Written as DNA, the CDR3 is TGTGCCAGCAGCTTAGAGATAGGGGCTGCCGGGGAGCTGTTTTTT. This sequence encodes CASSLEIGAAGELFF.

A few counts support this clonotype. The chain has TRBV19 and TRBJ2-6, with D unclear. V was shortened by 9 bases and J by 1 base, with 22 bases between the two germline ends. The CDR3 is made up of 18 amino acids. The germline V gene encodes CDR1 LNHDA and CDR2 SQIVND (reference sequence). CDR3 sequence: CASTDYGRQFSGANVLTF. As DNA, the CDR3 is TGTGCCAGCACTGATTACGGACGGCAGTTTTCTGGGGCCAACGTCCTGACTTTC.

The chain links TRBV24-1 to TRBJ2-2, with D perhaps TRBD1 (5 bases). Germline CDR1 is KGHDR and CDR2 is SFDVKD. Trimming left V 0 bases short and J 3 bases short, with 10 bases between. CDR3 length: 16 residues. The CDR3 DNA follows: TGTGCCACCAGTGATTTGCAGGGATCCCACACCGGGGAGCTGTTTTTT. Translated, it gives CATSDLQGSHTGELFF.

In its sample, this clonotype was seen many times. This rearrangement joins TRBV5-1 to TRBJ2-7, with D tentatively TRBD1 (5 bases). This CDR3 has 15 amino acids. With 0 bases removed from V and 1 base from J, the gap between germline ends came to 11 bases. CDR1 is SGHRS, CDR2 YFSETQ, per germline. This CDR3 is CASSLDPQGSYEQYF. Written as DNA, the CDR3 is TGCGCCAGCAGCTTGGACCCTCAGGGATCCTACGAGCAGTACTTC.

At least ten counts were recorded for this clonotype. This rearrangement joins TRBV18 to TRBJ2-1; TRBD2 matches at 9 bases. The V gene's germline CDR1 is KGHSH and CDR2 LQKENI. The CDR3 runs 18 residues. V was pared by 6 bases and J by 0 bases, with 12 bases of the junction left unmatched. In nucleotides, the CDR3 is TGTGCCAGCTCCCCTCAAGAAGCGGGAGGACTCTCCTACAATGAGCAGTTCTTC. Protein product: CASSPQEAGGLSYNEQFF.

Ten or more counts support this clonotype. The chain has TRBV6-1 and TRBJ1-1; possible D gene TRBD1, 5 bases. Deletions cut 7 bases from V and 1 base from J, with 22 bases between. Looked up from germline, CDR1 is MNHNS and CDR2 is SASEGT. This CDR3 has 17 amino acids. The CDR3 loop reads CASTPSVRPGTNTEAFF. The DNA for the CDR3 is TGTGCCAGCACTCCCTCAGTGCGTCCAGGGACGAACACTGAAGCTTTCTTT.

This clonotype was counted only a few times. The chain links TRBV6-2 or TRBV6-3 to TRBJ2-6; TRBD2 is a possible D gene (5 bases). Looked up from germline, CDR1 is MNHEY and CDR2 is SVGEGT. V was shortened by 2 bases and J by 0 bases, with 8 bases between the two germline ends. CDR3 length equals 16 residues. The DNA of the CDR3 is TGTGCCAGCAGTTACGGAGGTAACTCTGGGGCCAACGTCCTGACTTTC. Protein sequence: CASSYGGNSGANVLTF.

Ten or more counts support this clonotype. The rearrangement links TRBV5-1 to TRBJ2-7; unclear D gene. Germline CDR1 reads SGHRS; CDR2 reads YFSETQ. Trimming took off 4 bases at V and 1 base at J, with 12 bases between the two ends. The length of the CDR3 is 14 residues. The CDR3 nucleotides read TGCGCCAGCAGCGGGCGAGGTTTGTCCTACGAGCAGTACTTC. Protein: CASSGRGLSYEQYF.

This clonotype came up many times. The rearrangement uses TRBV6-5 and TRBJ2-7, with D maybe TRBD1 (6 bases). V was cut by 2 bases and J by 4 bases, with 15 bases left in between. Looked up from germline, CDR1 is MNHEY and CDR2 is SVGAGI. There are 15 residues in the CDR3. CDR3 coding DNA: TGTGCCAGCAGTTACGTAGGTACAGGGCGGTACGAGCAGTACTTC. Its translation is CASSYVGTGRYEQYF.

This clonotype was observed many times. The chain joins TRBV5-1 to TRBJ2-1; 9 bases line up with TRBD1. With 3 bases clipped from V and 8 bases from J, the junction kept 12 bases outside the gene matches. The length of the CDR3 is 16 residues. Germline V CDR1 and CDR2: SGHRS, YFSETQ. Here the CDR3 DNA reads TGCGCCAGCAGCTCCCAACCGGGACAGGGTCGCGATGAGCAGTTCTTC. Its protein product is CASSSQPGQGRDEQFF.

The chain links TRBV7-2 to TRBJ1-5; D possibly corresponds to TRBD1 (5 bases). The CDR3 spans 13 residues. Trimming took off 4 bases at V and 7 bases at J, with 11 bases between the two ends. Germline CDR1 reads SGHTA; CDR2 reads FQGNSA. CDR3 amino acids: CASSWGSAQPQHF. The CDR3 nucleotides are TGTGCCAGCAGCTGGGGGTCGGCCCAGCCCCAGCATTTT.

At least ten counts were recorded for this clonotype. This chain uses TRBV5-6 with TRBJ2-7; D is perhaps TRBD1 (6 bases). CDR3 length equals 14 residues. The V end was cut by 1 base, the J end by 3 bases, with 11 bases between. Germline CDR1 SGHDT, CDR2 YYEEEE. In nucleotides, the CDR3 is TGTGCCAGCAGCTTGTTGGGACATTTCTACGAGCAGTACTTC. Protein product: CASSLLGHFYEQYF.

This clonotype came up many times. The chain recombines TRBV27 with TRBJ1-2; 9 bases line up with TRBD1. This CDR3 comprises 14 residues. Germline lookup yields CDR1 MNHEY and CDR2 SMNVEV (reference sequence). V shed 5 bases and J 4 bases; nucleotides not matched to a gene: 5. CDR3 amino acids: CASSPGQGVYGYTF. The CDR3 DNA reads as TGTGCCAGCAGTCCGGGACAGGGAGTCTATGGCTACACCTTC.

This clonotype appeared a few times. The chain carries TRBV9 and TRBJ2-3; no clear D. Germline CDR1 reads SGDLS; CDR2 reads YYNGEE. V was pared by 0 bases and J by 1 base, with 12 bases between. This CDR3 is 16 amino acids long. The CDR3 DNA follows: TGTGCCAGCAGCGTAGCTGAGACGATCGGCACAGATACGCAGTATTTT. Translating gives CASSVAETIGTDTQYF.

This clonotype was seen a handful of times. The chain has TRBV6-1 and TRBJ1-1; a possible D gene is TRBD1 (5 bases). The germline V gene encodes CDR1 MNHNS and CDR2 SASEGT. This CDR3 is 13 amino acids long. Trimming took off 7 bases at V and 1 base at J, with 10 bases between the two ends. DNA of the CDR3: TGTGCCAGCATTAAAACAGGGAACACTGAAGCTTTCTTT. Residues: CASIKTGNTEAFF.

This clonotype was counted at least ten times. The genes are TRBV20-1 and TRBJ2-1; 8 bases match TRBD2. With 6 bases clipped from V and 3 bases from J, the junction kept 13 bases outside the gene matches. CDR3 length: 16 amino acids. Germline CDR1 reads DFQATT; CDR2 reads SNEGSKA (reference sequence). The CDR3 bases are TGCAGTGCCTCCGGGGGTGGTAGCGGGATCTACAATGAGCAGTTCTTC. It codes for CSASGGGSGIYNEQFF.

Many counts were recorded for this clonotype. The CDR3 bases are TGTGCCAGCATGACGGGGGGTGGTAATGAGCAGTTCTTC. It specifies CASMTGGGNEQFF. The chain carries TRBV6-1 and TRBJ2-1, with TRBD2 identical over 7 bases. The J segment lost 7 bases and the V segment lost 7 bases, leaving 7 bases of the junction unmatched. The CDR3 is made up of 13 amino acids. Germline V gene lookup returns CDR1 MNHNS and CDR2 SASEGT.